Below, 3 T cell receptor beta chains from the same sample are listed, as sequenced in a study of OX40 agonist ivuxolimab in advanced cancers. Some clones are missing from TCRdb's copy, which holds only in-frame ones; the method was immunoSEQ multiplex PCR. The sample consists of 95,000 to 100,000 clones, about 80% of them appearing once. The sample in question was CD4+ or CD8+ T cells sorted from blood, obtained in a trial of the OX40 agonist ivuxolimab. All receptors derive from an adult with an advanced solid tumor such as melanoma, head and neck, liver or kidney cancer.

This clone was detected only once. The chain employs TRBV6-5 and TRBJ1-2; tentatively, D is TRBD1 (6 bases). V lost 4 bases and J lost 2, with 11 bases in between. This CDR3 region has 14 residues. Germline CDR1 and CDR2: MNHEY and SVGAGI. The CDR3 sequence: CASSLMRGNYGYTF. The CDR3 DNA follows: TGTGCCAGCAGTTTAATGAGGGGGAACTATGGCTACACCTTC.

The chain joins TRBV28 to TRBJ1-3; no reliable D call. This CDR3 is built from 16 residues. In germline, CDR1 is MDHEN, CDR2 SYDVKM. V gave up 6 bases and J gave up 0 bases, with 15 bases separating them. CDR3 bases: TGTGCCAGCAGGCTTATTGGACGGACCTCTGGAAACACCATATATTTT. Its translation: CASRLIGRTSGNTIYF.

V and J are TRBV2 and TRBJ1-1; D gene uncertain. The length of the CDR3 is 13 residues. V was trimmed by 5 bases and J by 0 bases, leaving 7 bases between them. Germline lookup yields CDR1 SNHLY and CDR2 FYNNEI. The CDR3 loop is CASSRSLNTEAFF. CDR3 nucleotides: TGTGCCAGCAGTAGGAGCCTGAACACTGAAGCTTTCTTT.